One sample yielded the 5 T cell receptor beta chains listed below, sequenced in a study of shared clonotypes between healthy human individuals. Using immunoSEQ multiplex PCR, the repertoire was profiled, and TCRdb retains in-frame clones only, with some absent. The sample includes just over 2,000,000 clones, approximately 95% of them seen just once. Sequencing was done on a sample of naive CD4+ T cells sorted from blood. Regarding subset: CD45RA+ positively selected. The receptor source for this set is a young man in good health.

The sample holds many counts of this clone. The same CDR3 arises from other DNA sequences in this sample as well. The chain employs TRBV28 and TRBJ1-6; possibly TRBD1 for D (5 bases). Trimming took off 10 bases at V and 8 bases at J, with 18 bases between the two ends. Germline CDR1 and CDR2: MDHEN and SYDVKM. This CDR3 contains 14 residues. CDR3 coding DNA: TGTGCCATCGAGGGTGGGGGTCTTTATTCACCCCTCCACTTT. It specifies CAIEGGGLYSPLHF.

V is TRBV10-3 and J is TRBJ2-5; either TRBD1 or TRBD2 may supply D (6 bases each). The CDR3 has 13 residues. From germline, CDR1 is ENHRY and CDR2 SYGVKD. Trimming removed 6 bases at V and 5 bases at J, with 13 bases between. The CDR3 spells CAIRGGQEETQYF. The CDR3 nucleotides read TGTGCCATCAGGGGGGGACAAGAGGAGACCCAGTACTTC.

Comment on this clone: A much larger clone lies a single base off, so this may be a read error. The gene calls are TRBV7-8 and TRBJ2-7, with D possibly being TRBD1 or TRBD2 (5 bases each). Trimming took 0 bases from V and 2 from J, leaving 5 bases between them. The germline V gene has CDR1 SGHVS and CDR2 FQNEAQ. This CDR3 has 13 amino acids. CDR3 residues: CASSLAGAYEQYF. The CDR3 DNA is TGTGCCAGCAGCTTAGCGGGGGCCTACGAGCAGTACTTC.

V gene TRBV2 combines with J gene TRBJ1-5, with D possibly being TRBD1 (6 bases). CDR3 length equals 13 residues. Deletions cut 6 bases from V and 5 bases from J, with 11 bases between. Per germline, CDR1 SNHLY and CDR2 FYNNEI. The DNA of the CDR3 is TGTGCCAGCAGGAACAGGGTCTATCAGCCCCAGCATTTT. It codes for CASRNRVYQPQHF. The whole variable domain, remainder taken from reference TRBV2 and TRBJ1-5, is EPEVTQTPSHQVTQMGQEVILRCVPISNHLYFYWYRQILGQKVEFLVSFYNNEISEKSEIFDDQFSVERPDGSNFTLKIRSTKLEDSAMYFCASRNRVYQPQHFGDGTRLSIL.

CDR3: CAISRLAGEVEQFF. The CDR3 bases are TGTGCCATCAGCCGACTAGCGGGAGAGGTTGAGCAGTTCTTC. The gene calls are TRBV10-3 and TRBJ2-1; 12 bases are shared with TRBD2. V lost 6 bases and J lost 9; bases outside the gene matches: 6. The germline CDR1 and CDR2 sequences are ENHRY and SYGVKD. This CDR3 has 14 residues.